The 27 T cell receptor beta chains below all came from one sample that was sequenced in a study of control samples from healthy donors and cancer patients. Only in-frame clones appear in the TCRdb table, and some are missing; sequencing was by immunoSEQ multiplex PCR. The sample contains approximately 150,000 clones, about 91% of which appear only once. Source material: blood. All receptors derive from a man aged 25-45 years in good health.

This chain joins TRBV4-1 and TRBJ2-4; 8 bases agree with TRBD1. The CDR3 totals 16 residues. V lost 5 bases and J lost 0; bases outside the gene matches: 6. CDR1 is MGHRA and CDR2 is YSYEKL in the germline V gene. The CDR3 coding sequence is TGCGCCAGCAGCGAAACAGGGGGACTAGCCAAAAACATTCAGTACTTC. Its translation: CASSETGGLAKNIQYF.

This rearrangement joins TRBV5-4 to TRBJ2-1; D ambiguous. Trimming removed 5 bases at V and 5 bases at J, with 14 bases between. The CDR3 is 14 residues long. Germline V gene lookup returns CDR1 SGHNT and CDR2 YYREEE (reference sequence). The CDR3 DNA reads TGTGCCAGCAGAAAAGGTAGCAGTGACAATGAGCAGTTCTTC. It yields the protein CASRKGSSDNEQFF.

This chain uses TRBV19 with TRBJ1-5; no reliable D call. This CDR3 spans 14 amino acids. The germline V gene has CDR1 LNHDA and CDR2 SQIVND (reference sequence). Between the trimmed V and J ends, which lost 5 bases and 2 bases, there was a span of 10 bases. The CDR3: CASSASVGNQPQHF. Here the CDR3 DNA reads TGTGCCAGTAGTGCCTCAGTAGGCAATCAGCCCCAGCATTTT.

The chain links TRBV7-3 to TRBJ1-1; D not resolved. Trimming shortened V by 1 base and J by 3 bases, and 9 bases separated the two germline ends. Germline values: CDR1 SGHTA, CDR2 FQGTGA. This CDR3 comprises 14 residues. CDR3 DNA: TGTGCCAGCAGCTTAAACCCCGCGGACACTGAAGCTTTCTTT. The encoded protein is CASSLNPADTEAFF.

The chain recombines TRBV9 with TRBJ2-3; the D is unclear. The CDR3 covers 14 residues. The germline V and J ends were trimmed by 0 bases and 5 bases, with 10 bases remaining between them. Looked up from germline, CDR1 is SGDLS and CDR2 is YYNGEE. CDR3 coding DNA: TGTGCCAGCAGCGTAGGACTCCAATTAGATACGCAGTATTTT. It translates to CASSVGLQLDTQYF.

Of note for this clone: One junction end does not reproduce the germline sequence, and a read error may be involved. The chain links TRBV10-2 to TRBJ1-1; D uncertain. Germline lookup yields CDR1 WSHSY and CDR2 SAAADI. The CDR3 covers 14 residues. The CDR3 here is CASIEGTMNTEAFF. In DNA form, the CDR3 reads TGCGCCAGCATTGAGGGCACGATGAACACTGAAGCTTTCTTT.

The chain's CDR3 is CASSSSTDTQYF. The CDR3 coding sequence is TGCGCCAGCAGCTCGAGCACAGATACGCAGTATTTT. The chain uses TRBV5-1 and TRBJ2-3; D remains ambiguous. The CDR3 covers 12 residues. Deletions cut 3 bases from V and 0 bases from J, with 2 bases between. Looked up from germline, CDR1 is SGHRS and CDR2 is YFSETQ. Together with reference TRBV5-1 and TRBJ2-3, the CDR3 gives the full variable domain: KAGVTQTPRYLIKTRGQQVTLSCSPISGHRSVSWYQQTPGQGLQFLFEYFSETQRNKGNFPGRFSGRQFSNSRSEMNVSTLELGDSALYLCASSSSTDTQYFGPGTRLTVL.

The rearrangement links TRBV5-1 to TRBJ2-1, with TRBD1 as a possible D gene (6 bases). Deletions cut 4 bases from V and 3 bases from J, with 11 bases between. CDR3 length equals 14 residues. Germline V gene lookup returns CDR1 SGHRS and CDR2 YFSETQ. The CDR3 coding sequence is TGCGCCAGCAGCGTGAAGGGGGACTACAATGAGCAGTTCTTC. Amino acid sequence: CASSVKGDYNEQFF.

The rearrangement joins TRBV7-8 to TRBJ1-5, with D maybe TRBD1 (6 bases). Germline CDR1 is SGHVS and CDR2 is FQNEAQ. CDR3 length equals 16 residues. The V end was cut by 1 base, the J end by 4 bases, with 14 bases between. The CDR3 loop reads CASSLEGRGLNQPQHF. The CDR3, as DNA: TGTGCCAGCAGCTTAGAAGGCAGGGGCCTAAATCAGCCCCAGCATTTT.

This clone was detected only once. The chain carries TRBV12-3 or TRBV12-4 and TRBJ1-1; D possibly corresponds to TRBD1 (5 bases). The CDR3 loop spans 13 amino acids. With 5 bases removed from V and 11 bases from J, the gap between germline ends came to 18 bases. In DNA form, the CDR3 reads TGTGCCAGCAGTAATCAGGGAGAATATGCGGCTTTCTTT. It is translated as CASSNQGEYAAFF.

This chain connects TRBV6-5 to TRBJ1-1; D gene unclear. Germline V gene sequence: CDR1 MNHEY, CDR2 SVGAGI. The V end lost 0 bases, the J end lost 0 bases, and 8 bases lay between the germline ends. CDR3 size: 15 residues. The CDR3 DNA follows: TGTGCCAGCAGTTACTCGTTAGCGGTGAACACTGAAGCTTTCTTT. Translated, it gives CASSYSLAVNTEAFF.

The chain has TRBV28 and TRBJ1-2, with D possibly being TRBD1 (5 bases). V was clipped by 8 bases and J by 3 bases, with 10 bases between them. This CDR3 has 12 residues. Germline V gives CDR1 MDHEN, CDR2 SYDVKM. CDR3 residues: CASSGRYYGYTF. The CDR3 DNA is TGTGCCAGCTCAGGGAGGTACTATGGCTACACCTTC.

This CDR3 reads CASSLTGNSYEQYF. The CDR3 nucleotides read TGCGCCAGCAGCTTGACCGGGAACTCCTACGAGCAGTACTTC. The genes are TRBV5-1 and TRBJ2-7; perhaps TRBD2 as D (5 bases). The V gene's germline CDR1 is SGHRS and CDR2 YFSETQ. The CDR3 extends over 14 amino acids. Trimming took off 1 base at V and 0 bases at J, with 8 bases between the two ends.

This clone appeared once. J is TRBJ2-1 and V is TRBV10-2, with TRBD2 matching 8 bases. The germline gives CDR1 WSHSY, CDR2 SAAADI. The CDR3 consists of 14 residues. The V gene end was trimmed by 6 bases and the J gene end by 8 bases; junction bases not matched to a gene: 9. The CDR3 protein is CASRSGGSRDEQFF. As DNA, the CDR3 is TGCGCCAGCAGGAGCGGGGGCTCCAGGGATGAGCAGTTCTTC.

The V call is TRBV7-9, the J call TRBJ2-7, with 7 nucleotides matching TRBD1. The CDR3 spans 17 residues. The germline gives CDR1 SEHNR, CDR2 FQNEAQ (reference sequence). The J segment lost 2 bases and the V segment lost 2 bases, leaving 12 bases of the junction unmatched. The CDR3 sequence is CASSLLTSAGGTYEQYF. For the CDR3, the DNA is TGTGCCAGCAGCTTACTAACTTCGGCAGGGGGTACCTACGAGCAGTACTTC.

CDR3: CASSQFGTDDREQYF. Here the CDR3 DNA reads TGTGCCAGCAGCCAATTTGGGACAGATGATAGAGAGCAGTACTTC. The gene calls are TRBV6-6 and TRBJ2-7; 7 nucleotides line up with TRBD1. Germline CDR1 reads MNHNY; CDR2 reads SVGAGI (reference sequence). The V gene end was trimmed by 6 bases and the J gene end by 7 bases; junction bases not matched to a gene: 15. This CDR3 region has 15 residues.

The chain is built from TRBV7-3 and TRBJ1-1, with a tentative D call TRBD1 (6 bases). Germline V gives CDR1 SGHTA, CDR2 FQGTGA. The CDR3 is made up of 13 amino acids. V gave up 5 bases and J gave up 6 bases, with 13 bases separating them. CDR3 residues: CASSPGGAAEAFF. As DNA, the CDR3 is TGTGCCAGCAGCCCCGGGGGGGCGGCTGAAGCTTTCTTT.

This clone appeared a few times. V and J are TRBV30 and TRBJ2-7; TRBD2 aligns across 10 bases. J was trimmed by 4 bases and V by 5 bases; bases with no gene match: 11. The CDR3 totals 15 residues. Germline V CDR1 and CDR2: GTSNPN, SVGIG (reference sequence). The CDR3 DNA reads TGTGCCTGGGGCGGAACCGGGACTAGCGTGTACGAGCAGTACTTC. It specifies CAWGGTGTSVYEQYF. Full variable domain (outside the CDR3, taken from reference TRBV30 and TRBJ2-7): SQTIHQWPATLVQPVGSPLSLECTVEGTSNPNLYWYRQAAGRGLQLLFYSVGIGQISSEVPQNLSASRPQDRQFILSSKKLLLSDSGFYLCAWGGTGTSVYEQYFGPGTRLTVT.

The rearrangement joins TRBV13 to TRBJ1-3, with D hard to call. The germline V gene encodes CDR1 PRHDT and CDR2 FYEKMQ (reference sequence). V dropped 4 bases and J dropped 2 bases, with 9 bases sitting between them. The CDR3 totals 14 residues. CDR3 bases: TGTGCCAGCAGCTCGAGGACGACTGGAAACACCATATATTTT. Amino acid sequence: CASSSRTTGNTIYF.

The chain employs TRBV30 and TRBJ1-1; 10 bases line up with TRBD1. Germline V gene sequence: CDR1 GTSNPN, CDR2 SVGIG (reference sequence). The CDR3 runs to 15 residues. Germline trimming cut 2 bases from V and 4 bases from J; bases unmatched to any gene: 7. Here the CDR3 reads CAWSRDRGFGTEAFF. The CDR3 DNA is TGTGCCTGGAGTCGGGACAGGGGCTTTGGCACTGAAGCTTTCTTT.

V gene TRBV7-2 combines with J gene TRBJ2-3; perhaps TRBD2 as D (6 bases). Germline assignment: CDR1 SGHTA and CDR2 FQGNSA. CDR3 length: 16 residues. Trimming left V 1 base short and J 2 bases short, with 13 bases between. CDR3 nucleotides: TGTGCCAGCAGCTTAGGCTTAGCGGCCTCCACAGATACGCAGTATTTT. It codes for CASSLGLAASTDTQYF.

This rearrangement joins TRBV10-3 to TRBJ1-2, with D perhaps matching TRBD1 (5 bases). Germline V lookup: CDR1 ENHRY, CDR2 SYGVKD. V gave up 3 bases and J gave up 10 bases, with 9 bases separating them. The CDR3 extends over 11 amino acids. The CDR3: CAISERGNYTF. CDR3 in DNA: TGTGCCATCAGTGAAAGGGGAAACTACACCTTC.

The chain links TRBV6-1 to TRBJ2-7; 9 nucleotides line up with TRBD2. V dropped 3 bases and J dropped 2; count of bases not matched to a gene: 11. The CDR3 loop spans 17 amino acids. Germline V gene lookup returns CDR1 MNHNS and CDR2 SASEGT. CDR3 amino acids: CASSESSGGAQTYEQYF. Here the CDR3 DNA reads TGTGCCAGCAGTGAGAGTAGCGGGGGAGCACAAACCTACGAGCAGTACTTC.

The rearrangement joins TRBV3-1 (or the pseudogene TRBV3-2) to TRBJ2-1, with 7 bases that match TRBD2. V lost 1 base to trimming and J lost 10 bases; unmatched junction nucleotides: 1. The CDR3 has 12 amino acids. Per the germline V gene, CDR1 is LGHDT and CDR2 is YNNKEL (reference sequence). Here the CDR3 reads CASSQVGGEQFF. For the CDR3, the DNA is TGTGCCAGCAGCCAAGTCGGGGGGGAGCAGTTCTTC.

The chain is built from TRBV2 and TRBJ2-7; no reliable D call. V was shortened by 11 bases and J by 3 bases, with 11 bases between the two germline ends. This CDR3 spans 11 amino acids. From germline, CDR1 is SNHLY and CDR2 FYNNEI. The CDR3 DNA reads as TGTGCCGTGAGGACCGTCTACGAGCAGTACTTC. Amino acids: CAVRTVYEQYF.

The rearrangement joins TRBV3-1 (or the pseudogene TRBV3-2) to TRBJ2-3; 9 nucleotides match TRBD2. Trimming took 3 bases from V and 6 from J; bases not matched to a gene: 10. The CDR3 runs 16 residues. Per the germline V gene, CDR1 is LGHDT and CDR2 is YNNKEL (reference sequence). The CDR3 reads CASSHLAGGDFDTQYF. The CDR3 DNA follows: TGTGCCAGCAGCCATCTGGCGGGGGGGGATTTTGATACGCAGTATTTT.

V is TRBV27 and J is TRBJ2-5; D could derive from TRBD1 or TRBD2 (5 bases each). The CDR3 has 14 residues. Germline CDR1 MNHEY, CDR2 SMNVEV (reference sequence). With 5 bases removed from V and 5 bases from J, the gap between germline ends came to 15 bases. CDR3 sequence (DNA): TGTGCCAGCAGTCCCGGGACGGCTTCTGAGACCCAGTACTTC. Protein: CASSPGTASETQYF.